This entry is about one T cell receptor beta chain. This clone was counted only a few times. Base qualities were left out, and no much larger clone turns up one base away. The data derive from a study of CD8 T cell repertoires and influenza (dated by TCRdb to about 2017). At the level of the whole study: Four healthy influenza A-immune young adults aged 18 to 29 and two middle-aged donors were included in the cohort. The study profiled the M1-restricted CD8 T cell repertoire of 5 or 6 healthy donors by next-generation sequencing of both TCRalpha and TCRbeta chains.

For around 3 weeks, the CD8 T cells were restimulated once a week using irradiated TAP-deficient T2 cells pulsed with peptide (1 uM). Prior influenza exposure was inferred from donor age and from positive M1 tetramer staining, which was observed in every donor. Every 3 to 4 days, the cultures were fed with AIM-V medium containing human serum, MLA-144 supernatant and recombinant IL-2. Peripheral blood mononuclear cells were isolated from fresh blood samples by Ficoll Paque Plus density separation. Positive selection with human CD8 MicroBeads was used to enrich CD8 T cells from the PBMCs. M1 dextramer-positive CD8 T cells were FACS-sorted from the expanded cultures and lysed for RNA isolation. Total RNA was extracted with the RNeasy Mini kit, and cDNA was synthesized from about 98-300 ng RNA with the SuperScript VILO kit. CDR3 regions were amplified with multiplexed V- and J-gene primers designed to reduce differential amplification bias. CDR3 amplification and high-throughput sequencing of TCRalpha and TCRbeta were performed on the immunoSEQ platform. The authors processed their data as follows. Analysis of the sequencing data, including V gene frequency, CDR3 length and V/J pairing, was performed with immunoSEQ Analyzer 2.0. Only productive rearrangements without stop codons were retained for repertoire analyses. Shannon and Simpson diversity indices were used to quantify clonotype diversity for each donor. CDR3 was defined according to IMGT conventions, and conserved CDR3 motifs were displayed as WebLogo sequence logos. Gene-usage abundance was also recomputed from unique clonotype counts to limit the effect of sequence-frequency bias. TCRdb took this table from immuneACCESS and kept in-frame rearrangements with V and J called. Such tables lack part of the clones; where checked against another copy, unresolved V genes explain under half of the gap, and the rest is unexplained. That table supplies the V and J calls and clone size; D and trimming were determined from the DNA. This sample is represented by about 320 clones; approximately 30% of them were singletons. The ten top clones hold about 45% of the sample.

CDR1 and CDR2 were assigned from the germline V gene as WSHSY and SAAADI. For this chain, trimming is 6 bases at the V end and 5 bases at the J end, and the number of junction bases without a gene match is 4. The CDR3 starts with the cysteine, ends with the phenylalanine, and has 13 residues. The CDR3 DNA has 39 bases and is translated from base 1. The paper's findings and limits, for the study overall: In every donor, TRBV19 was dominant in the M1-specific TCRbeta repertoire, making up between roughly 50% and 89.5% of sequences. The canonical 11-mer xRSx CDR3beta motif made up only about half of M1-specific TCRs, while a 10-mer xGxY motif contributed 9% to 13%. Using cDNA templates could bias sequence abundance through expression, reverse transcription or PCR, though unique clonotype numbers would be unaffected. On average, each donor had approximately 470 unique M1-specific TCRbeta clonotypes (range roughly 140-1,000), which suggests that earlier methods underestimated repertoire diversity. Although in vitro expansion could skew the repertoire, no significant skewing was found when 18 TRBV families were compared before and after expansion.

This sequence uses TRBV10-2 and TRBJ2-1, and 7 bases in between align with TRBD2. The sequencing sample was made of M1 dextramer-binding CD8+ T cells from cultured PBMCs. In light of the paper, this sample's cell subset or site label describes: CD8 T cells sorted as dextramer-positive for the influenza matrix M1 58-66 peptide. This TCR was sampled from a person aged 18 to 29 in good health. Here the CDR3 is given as CASSGTTNNEQFF. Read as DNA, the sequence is TGCGCCAGCAGCGGGACTACGAACAATGAGCAGTTCTTC.